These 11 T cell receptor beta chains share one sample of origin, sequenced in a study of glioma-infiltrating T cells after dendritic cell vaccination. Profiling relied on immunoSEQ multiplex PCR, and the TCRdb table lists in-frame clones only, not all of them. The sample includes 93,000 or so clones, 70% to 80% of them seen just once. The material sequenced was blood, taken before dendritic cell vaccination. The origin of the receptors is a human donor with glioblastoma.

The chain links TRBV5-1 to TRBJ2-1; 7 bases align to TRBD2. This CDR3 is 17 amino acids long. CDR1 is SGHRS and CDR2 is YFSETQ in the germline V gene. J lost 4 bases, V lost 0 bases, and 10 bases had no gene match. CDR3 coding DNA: TGCGCCAGCAGCTTGGCAGAAGCTAGCGGTAGATACAATGAGCAGTTCTTC. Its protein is CASSLAEASGRYNEQFF.

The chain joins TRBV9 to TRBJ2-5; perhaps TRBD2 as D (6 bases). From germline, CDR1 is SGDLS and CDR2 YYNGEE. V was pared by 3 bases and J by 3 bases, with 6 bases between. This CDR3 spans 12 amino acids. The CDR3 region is CASSAGEETQYF. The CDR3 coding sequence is TGTGCCAGCAGCGCGGGAGAAGAGACCCAGTACTTC.

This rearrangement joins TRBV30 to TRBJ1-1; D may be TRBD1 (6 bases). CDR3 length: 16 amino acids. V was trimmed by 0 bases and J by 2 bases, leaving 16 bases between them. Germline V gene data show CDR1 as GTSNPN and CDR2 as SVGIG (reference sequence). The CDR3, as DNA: TGTGCCTGGAGTGTAGATGGGGGCGTTGGTAACACTGAAGCTTTCTTT. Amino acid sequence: CAWSVDGGVGNTEAFF.

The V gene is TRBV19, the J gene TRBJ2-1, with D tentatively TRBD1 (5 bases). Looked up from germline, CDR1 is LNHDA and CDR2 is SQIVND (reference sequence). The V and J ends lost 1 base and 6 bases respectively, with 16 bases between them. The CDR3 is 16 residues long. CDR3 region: CASSIGPPSRGNEQFF. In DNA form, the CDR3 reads TGTGCCAGTAGTATAGGTCCCCCCTCAAGGGGCAATGAGCAGTTCTTC.

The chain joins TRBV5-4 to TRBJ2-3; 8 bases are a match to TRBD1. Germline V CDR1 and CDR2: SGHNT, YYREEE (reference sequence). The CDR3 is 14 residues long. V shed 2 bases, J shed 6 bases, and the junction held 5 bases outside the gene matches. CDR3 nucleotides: TGTGCCAGCAGCTTTAGGCAGGGGGCTGATACGCAGTATTTT. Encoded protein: CASSFRQGADTQYF.

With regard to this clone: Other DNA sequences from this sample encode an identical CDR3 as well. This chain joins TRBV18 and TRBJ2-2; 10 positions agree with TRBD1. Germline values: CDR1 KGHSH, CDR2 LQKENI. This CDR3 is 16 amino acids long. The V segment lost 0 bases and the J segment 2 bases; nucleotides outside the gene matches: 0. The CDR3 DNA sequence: TGTGCCAGCTCACCACCGACAGGGGGCAACACCGGGGAGCTGTTTTTT. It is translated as CASSPPTGGNTGELFF. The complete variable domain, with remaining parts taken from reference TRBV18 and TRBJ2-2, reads NAGVMQNPRHLVRRRGQEARLRCSPMKGHSHVYWYRQLPEEGLKFMVYLQKENIIDESGMPKERFSAEFPKEGPSILRIQQVVRGDSAAYFCASSPPTGGNTGELFFGEGSRLTVL.

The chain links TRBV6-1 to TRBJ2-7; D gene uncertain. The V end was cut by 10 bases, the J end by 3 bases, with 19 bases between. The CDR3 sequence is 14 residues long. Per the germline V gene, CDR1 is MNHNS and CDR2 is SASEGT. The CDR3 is CATQIQILSYEQYF. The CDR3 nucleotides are TGTGCCACCCAAATACAGATTCTAAGCTACGAGCAGTACTTC.

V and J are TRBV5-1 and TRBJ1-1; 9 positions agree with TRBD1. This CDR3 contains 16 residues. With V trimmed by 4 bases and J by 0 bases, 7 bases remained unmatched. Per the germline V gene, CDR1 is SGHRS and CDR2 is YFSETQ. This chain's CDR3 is CASSPGTGRLNTEAFF. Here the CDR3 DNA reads TGCGCCAGCAGCCCCGGGACAGGGAGGTTGAACACTGAAGCTTTCTTT. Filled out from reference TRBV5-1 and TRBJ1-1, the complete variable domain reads KAGVTQTPRYLIKTRGQQVTLSCSPISGHRSVSWYQQTPGQGLQFLFEYFSETQRNKGNFPGRFSGRQFSNSRSEMNVSTLELGDSALYLCASSPGTGRLNTEAFFGQGTRLTVV.

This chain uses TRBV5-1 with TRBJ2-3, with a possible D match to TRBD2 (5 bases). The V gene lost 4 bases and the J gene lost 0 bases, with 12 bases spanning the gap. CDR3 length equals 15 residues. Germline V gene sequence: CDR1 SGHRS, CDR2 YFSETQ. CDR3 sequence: CASSLGRGSTDTQYF. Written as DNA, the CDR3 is TGCGCCAGCAGCCTGGGTCGGGGTAGCACAGATACGCAGTATTTT.

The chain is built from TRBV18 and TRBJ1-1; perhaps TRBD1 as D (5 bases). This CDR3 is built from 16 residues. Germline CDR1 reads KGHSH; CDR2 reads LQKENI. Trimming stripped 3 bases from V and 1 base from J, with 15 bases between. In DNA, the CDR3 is TGTGCCAGCTCACCCCAGTCCCTCAGGGAGAACACTGAAGCTTTCTTT. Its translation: CASSPQSLRENTEAFF.

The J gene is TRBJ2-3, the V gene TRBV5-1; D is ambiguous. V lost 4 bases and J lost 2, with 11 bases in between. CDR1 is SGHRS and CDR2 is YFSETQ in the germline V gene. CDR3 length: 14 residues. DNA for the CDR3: TGCGCCAGCAGCCCATCAGGATTCACAGATACGCAGTATTTT. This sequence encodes CASSPSGFTDTQYF.